Reported below is one T cell receptor beta chain. This specimen comes from a study of T cells expressing NK-cell markers. CDR3 size: 15 residues. In germline, CDR1 is SGHAT, CDR2 FQNNGV. TCRdb re-called the 5' RACE reads, yielding one record per CDR3 amino acid sequence without DNA. The table for this sample gives 350,000 to 400,000 distinct CDR3 sequences. The source material was blood T cells: a sorted CD56 or NKG2C T cell subset, CD4+ or CD8+ T cells, or bulk PBMC T cells (not recorded which). The chain has TRBV11-2 and TRBJ1-1; TCRdb returns TRBD1, unconfirmable since there is no DNA. The receptor was derived from a woman aged 50 to 60 in good health. The chain's CDR3 is CASSIGHTRNTEAFF.